This T cell receptor (beta chain) was retrieved from a study of blood T cell repertoires in COVID-19. Study information: COVID-19 samples, acute and convalescent, were from the United States, Italy and Spain. PBMCs, B-cell-depleted T cells, or T cells were the source of the cDNA or gDNA that made up the material.

Source study methods: It was from reference gene primer amplification that nucleated cell counts were estimated. The repertoire was sequenced with immunoSEQ multiplex PCR; TCRdb's copy has only in-frame clones and lacks some. The V and J calls and clone size come from that table; D and trimming were worked out from the DNA. Altogether 250,000 to 350,000 clones are present, about 83% being singletons, with the ten largest covering under 2%. The germline V gene has CDR1 LGHDT and CDR2 YNNKEL (reference sequence). The CDR3 has 17 residues. J was trimmed by 6 bases and V by 4 bases; bases with no gene match: 9.

This receptor was identified in a woman between 45 and 65 years old with acute or convalescent COVID-19. The chain has TRBV3-1 (or the pseudogene TRBV3-2) and TRBJ2-3, with 14 bases lining up with TRBD2. Sequenced: peripheral blood. CDR3 coding DNA: TGTGCCAGCAGCCGAACTGAGACTAGCGGGAGGGGGGATACGCAGTATTTT. Protein product: CASSRTETSGRGDTQYF.